These T cell receptor beta chains were read from a single sample in a study of human T cells and chemical hapten exposure. MiXCR, applied by TCRdb to the RACE reads, yields one record per CDR3 protein. The top ten clones hold roughly 27% of a sample with tens of thousands of distinct CDR3 sequences, over 7.5% of them seen once. The sample consisted of whole blood, taken in connection with sensitization to the hapten diphenylcyclopropenone (DPC). These receptors came from a man aged 45-65 years with alopecia areata. Some clones in this sample may be carry-over from other donors' samples. Each CDR3 is given with its conserved first and last residue.

j_gene | v_gene | len | CDR3aa
TRBJ2-7 | TRBV4-1 | 15 | CASSPGTSGAYEQYF
TRBJ2-7 | TRBV28 | 14 | CASSPRTNTYEQYF
TRBJ1-3 | TRBV4-3 | 12 | CASSQDGNTIYF
TRBJ2-1 | TRBV28 | 13 | CASSLRAPNEQFF
TRBJ2-5 | TRBV29-1 | 13 | CSVDLASSETQYF
TRBJ2-7 | TRBV9 | 16 | CASSVGVSGISYEQYF
TRBJ1-2 | TRBV13 | 12 | CASSWGTGLPTF
TRBJ2-7 | TRBV29-1 | 13 | CSVGLGQDYEQYF
TRBJ2-1 | TRBV7-3 | 13 | CASSPQGLGEQFF
TRBJ2-2 | TRBV6-2/TRBV6-3 | 15 | CASSGLAVNTGELFF
TRBJ2-2 | TRBV12-3/TRBV12-4 | 19 | CASSLGAREATVNTGELFF
TRBJ2-7 | TRBV9 | 15 | CASSPTSGTSYEQYF
TRBJ2-6 | TRBV18 | 17 | CASSSGLAGTGANVLTF
TRBJ2-3 | TRBV6-6 | 16 | CASSYQGLAVTDTQYF
TRBJ2-1 | TRBV6-5 | 15 | CASSPRLPRTSEQFF
TRBJ2-1 | TRBV20-1 | 15 | CSAQGVQRVYNEQFF
TRBJ1-5 | TRBV28 | 15 | CASSLDGQGGQPQHF
TRBJ1-5 | TRBV28 | 18 | CASSFGQGAYPGNQPQHF
TRBJ1-1 | TRBV14 | 14 | CASSFYRGSAEAFF
TRBJ1-1 | TRBV7-2 | 15 | CASSLEGRVGTEAFF
TRBJ1-1 | TRBV10-2 | 17 | CASIGPPPWLENTEAFF
TRBJ2-7 | TRBV6-2/TRBV6-3 | 14 | CASRRTARSYEQYF
TRBJ2-7 | TRBV20-1 | 15 | CSARVAGDDSYEQYF
TRBJ2-2 | TRBV6-1 | 13 | CASSVIDTGELFF
TRBJ2-3 | TRBV29-1 | 14 | CSVGAGHHADTQYF